This T cell receptor beta chain was captured in a study of cytomegalovirus exposure and HLA in healthy donors. Whole-study context: About 79% of 350 to 400 genotyped donors fell in the Caucasian-associated ancestry cluster.

This CDR3 comprises 14 residues. Trimming took off 0 bases at V and 9 bases at J, with 14 bases between the two ends. Germline V CDR1 and CDR2: LGHNA, YNFKEQ. Study-wide results and caveats: Further analysis, carried out later, found HLA-associated TCR beta chains more clonally expanded than equally common other chains.

Both 60 Vbeta primers and 13 Jbeta primers went into the PCR. Assay used: immunoSEQ multiplex PCR; TCRdb lists only in-frame clones, some missing. This sample has a few hundred thousand clones; 70% to 80% occur once, and the top ten carry under 3%. With regard to this clone: The antigen remains undetermined.

The sample taken for sequencing was PBMCs. This clonotype was sampled from a woman aged 25-40 years in good health and CMV-seronegative. V is TRBV4-2 and J is TRBJ1-2; D is ambiguous. CDR3 residues: CASSQDFSGFSYTF. In DNA form, the CDR3 reads TGTGCCAGCAGCCAAGATTTTTCGGGGTTTAGCTACACCTTC.